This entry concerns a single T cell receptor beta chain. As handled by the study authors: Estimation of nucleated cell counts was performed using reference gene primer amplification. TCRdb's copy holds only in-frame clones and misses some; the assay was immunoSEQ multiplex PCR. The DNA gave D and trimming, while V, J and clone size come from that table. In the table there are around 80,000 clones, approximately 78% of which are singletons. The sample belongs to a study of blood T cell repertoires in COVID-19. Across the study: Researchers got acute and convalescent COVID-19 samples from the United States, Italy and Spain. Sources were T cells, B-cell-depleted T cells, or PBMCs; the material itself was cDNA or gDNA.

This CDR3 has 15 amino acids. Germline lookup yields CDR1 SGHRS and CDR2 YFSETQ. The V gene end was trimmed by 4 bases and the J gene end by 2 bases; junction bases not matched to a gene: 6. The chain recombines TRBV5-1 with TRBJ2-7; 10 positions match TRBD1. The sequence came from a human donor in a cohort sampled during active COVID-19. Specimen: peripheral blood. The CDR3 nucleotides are TGCGCCAGCAGCCGTGCCGGGACAGGGGCCTACGAGCAGTACTTC. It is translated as CASSRAGTGAYEQYF. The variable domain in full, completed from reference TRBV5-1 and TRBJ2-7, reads KAGVTQTPRYLIKTRGQQVTLSCSPISGHRSVSWYQQTPGQGLQFLFEYFSETQRNKGNFPGRFSGRQFSNSRSEMNVSTLELGDSALYLCASSRAGTGAYEQYFGPGTRLTVT.